The 4 T cell receptor beta chains below all came from one sample that was sequenced in a study of blood T cell repertoires in COVID-19. The data were produced by immunoSEQ multiplex PCR, yet TCRdb's version contains in-frame clones alone and is incomplete. The sample holds about 90,000 clones; roughly 90% are singletons and the top ten take 2.7%. The sample taken for sequencing was peripheral blood. These receptors originate from a man in his fifties or sixties with COVID-19, enrolled during active disease.

The chain recombines TRBV30 with TRBJ1-4; D not certain. There are 15 residues in the CDR3. CDR1 GTSNPN and CDR2 SVGIG come from the germline V gene (reference sequence). Trimming pared 1 base from V and 0 bases from J, leaving 9 bases between. Written as DNA, the CDR3 is TGTGCCTGGAGTGAGCGGCGGACAACTAATGAAAAACTGTTTTTT. Protein product: CAWSERRTTNEKLFF.

The chain uses TRBV6-6 and TRBJ1-3; D is perhaps TRBD1 (5 bases). The V and J ends lost 3 bases and 0 bases respectively, with 9 bases between them. The CDR3 runs 15 residues. Germline V gene sequence: CDR1 MNHNY, CDR2 SVGAGI (reference sequence). The CDR3 DNA sequence: TGTGCCAGCAGTTATGGGGGGAGCTCTGGAAACACCATATATTTT. This codes for CASSYGGSSGNTIYF.

The V gene is TRBV6-5, the J gene TRBJ1-5, with 9 bases lining up with TRBD1. This CDR3 has 14 residues. Trimming cost V 7 bases and J 3 bases; bases outside gene matches: 4. The germline V gene has CDR1 MNHEY and CDR2 SVGAGI. The CDR3 nucleotides read TGTGCCAGCATCCGGGACAGGGTCAATCAGCCCCAGCATTTT. Translating gives CASIRDRVNQPQHF.

The chain combines TRBV7-2 with TRBJ2-1; tentatively, D is TRBD2 (7 bases). V was shortened by 0 bases and J by 6 bases, with 12 bases between the two germline ends. This CDR3 region has 15 residues. The germline CDR1 and CDR2 sequences are SGHTA and FQGNSA. This CDR3 reads CASSLAWGGGNEQFF. The CDR3 bases are TGTGCCAGCAGCTTAGCATGGGGGGGCGGCAATGAGCAGTTCTTC.